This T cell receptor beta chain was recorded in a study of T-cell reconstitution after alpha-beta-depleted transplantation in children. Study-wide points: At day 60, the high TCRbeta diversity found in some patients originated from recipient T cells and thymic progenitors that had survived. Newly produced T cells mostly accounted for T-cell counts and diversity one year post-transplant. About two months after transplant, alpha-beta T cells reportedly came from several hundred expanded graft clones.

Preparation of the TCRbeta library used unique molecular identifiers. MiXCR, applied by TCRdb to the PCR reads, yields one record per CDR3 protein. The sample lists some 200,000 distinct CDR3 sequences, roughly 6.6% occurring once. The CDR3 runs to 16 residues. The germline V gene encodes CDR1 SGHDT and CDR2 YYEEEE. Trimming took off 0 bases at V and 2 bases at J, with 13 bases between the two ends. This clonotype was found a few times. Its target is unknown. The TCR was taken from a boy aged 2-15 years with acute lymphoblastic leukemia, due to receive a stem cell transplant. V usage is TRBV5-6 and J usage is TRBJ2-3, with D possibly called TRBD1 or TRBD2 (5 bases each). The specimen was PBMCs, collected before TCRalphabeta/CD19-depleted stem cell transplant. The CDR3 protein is CASSLAEGRYTDTQYF. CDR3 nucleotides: TGTGCCAGCAGCTTGGCCGAGGGGCGGTACACAGATACGCAGTATTTT. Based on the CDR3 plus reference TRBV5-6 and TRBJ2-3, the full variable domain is DAGVTQSPTHLIKTRGQQVTLRCSPKSGHDTVSWYQQALGQGPQFIFQYYEEEERQRGNFPDRFSGHQFPNYSSELNVNALLLGDSALYLCASSLAEGRYTDTQYFGPGTRLTVL.